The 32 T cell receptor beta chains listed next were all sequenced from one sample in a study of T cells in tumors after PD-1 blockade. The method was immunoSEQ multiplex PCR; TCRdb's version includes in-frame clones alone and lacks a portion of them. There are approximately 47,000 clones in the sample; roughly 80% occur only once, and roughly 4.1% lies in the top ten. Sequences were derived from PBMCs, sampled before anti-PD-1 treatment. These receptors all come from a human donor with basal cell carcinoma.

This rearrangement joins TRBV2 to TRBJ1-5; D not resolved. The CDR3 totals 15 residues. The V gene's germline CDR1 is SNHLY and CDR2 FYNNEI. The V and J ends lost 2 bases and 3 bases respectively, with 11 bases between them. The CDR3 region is CASSETLAHNQPQHF. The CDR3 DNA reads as TGTGCCAGCAGTGAAACACTGGCCCACAATCAGCCCCAGCATTTT. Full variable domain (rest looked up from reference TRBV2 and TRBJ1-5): EPEVTQTPSHQVTQMGQEVILRCVPISNHLYFYWYRQILGQKVEFLVSFYNNEISEKSEIFDDQFSVERPDGSNFTLKIRSTKLEDSAMYFCASSETLAHNQPQHFGDGTRLSIL.

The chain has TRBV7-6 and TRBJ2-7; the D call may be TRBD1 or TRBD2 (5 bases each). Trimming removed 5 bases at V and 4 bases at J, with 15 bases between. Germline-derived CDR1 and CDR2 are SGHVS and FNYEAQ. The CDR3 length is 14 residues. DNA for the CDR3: TGTGCCAGCAGCCCCGGGACGGCCAGGTACGAGCAGTACTTC. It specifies CASSPGTARYEQYF. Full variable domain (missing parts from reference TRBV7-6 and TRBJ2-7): GAGVSQSPRYKVTKRGQDVALRCDPISGHVSLYWYRQALGQGPEFLTYFNYEAQQDKSGLPNDRFSAERPEGSISTLTIQRTEQRDSAMYRCASSPGTARYEQYFGPGTRLTVT.

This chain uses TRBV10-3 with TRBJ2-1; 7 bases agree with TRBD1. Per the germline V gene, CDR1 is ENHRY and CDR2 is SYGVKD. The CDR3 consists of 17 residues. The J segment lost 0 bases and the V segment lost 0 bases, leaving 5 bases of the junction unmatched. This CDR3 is CAISESSGGSSYNEQFF. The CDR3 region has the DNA TGTGCCATCAGTGAGTCCTCAGGGGGAAGCTCCTACAATGAGCAGTTCTTC.

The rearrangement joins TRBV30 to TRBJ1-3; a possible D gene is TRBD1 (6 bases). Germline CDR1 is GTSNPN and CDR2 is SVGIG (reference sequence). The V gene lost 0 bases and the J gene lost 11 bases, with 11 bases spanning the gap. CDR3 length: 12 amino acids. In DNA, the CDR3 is TGTGCCTGGAGTGTCCGGGACACCGCCATATATTTT. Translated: CAWSVRDTAIYF.

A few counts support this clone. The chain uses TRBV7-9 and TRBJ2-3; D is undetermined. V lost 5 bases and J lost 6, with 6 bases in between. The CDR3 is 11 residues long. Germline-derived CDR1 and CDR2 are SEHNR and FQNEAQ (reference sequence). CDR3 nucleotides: TGTGCCAGCAGCCCCGCTGATACGCAGTATTTT. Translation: CASSPADTQYF.

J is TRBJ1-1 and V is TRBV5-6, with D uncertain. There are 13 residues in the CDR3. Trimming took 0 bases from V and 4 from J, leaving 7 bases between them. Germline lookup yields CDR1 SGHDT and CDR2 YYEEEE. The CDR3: CASSLGGSTEAFF. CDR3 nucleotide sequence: TGTGCCAGCAGCTTGGGAGGGAGCACTGAAGCTTTCTTT.

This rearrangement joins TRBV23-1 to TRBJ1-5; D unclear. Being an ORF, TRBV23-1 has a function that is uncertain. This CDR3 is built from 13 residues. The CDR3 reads CAGGLNSNQPQHF. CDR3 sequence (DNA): TGCGCGGGAGGGCTCAATAGCAATCAGCCCCAGCATTTT.

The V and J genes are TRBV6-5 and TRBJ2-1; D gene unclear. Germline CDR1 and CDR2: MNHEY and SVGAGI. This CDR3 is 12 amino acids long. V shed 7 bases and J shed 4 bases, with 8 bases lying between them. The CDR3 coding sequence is TGTGCCAGCAAGAACAAGTACAATGAGCAGTTCTTC. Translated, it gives CASKNKYNEQFF.

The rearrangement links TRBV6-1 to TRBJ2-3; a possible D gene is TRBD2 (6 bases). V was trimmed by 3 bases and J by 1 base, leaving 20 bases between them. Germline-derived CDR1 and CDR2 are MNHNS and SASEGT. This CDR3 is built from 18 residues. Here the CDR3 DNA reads TGTGCCAGCAGTGACCCCGGCAGTCGCGGGGCCCGCACAGATACGCAGTATTTT. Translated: CASSDPGSRGARTDTQYF.

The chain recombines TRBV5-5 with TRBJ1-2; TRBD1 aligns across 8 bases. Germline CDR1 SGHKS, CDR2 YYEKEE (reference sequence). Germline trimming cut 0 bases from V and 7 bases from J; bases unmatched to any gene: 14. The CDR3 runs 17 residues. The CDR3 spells CASSLEYMGQGAAGYTF. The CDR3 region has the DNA TGTGCCAGCAGCTTGGAGTATATGGGTCAGGGGGCTGCTGGCTACACCTTC. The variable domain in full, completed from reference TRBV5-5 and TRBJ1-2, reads DAGVTQSPTHLIKTRGQQVTLRCSPISGHKSVSWYQQVLGQGPQFIFQYYEKEERGRGNFPDRFSARQFPNYSSELNVNALLLGDSALYLCASSLEYMGQGAAGYTFGSGTRLTVV.

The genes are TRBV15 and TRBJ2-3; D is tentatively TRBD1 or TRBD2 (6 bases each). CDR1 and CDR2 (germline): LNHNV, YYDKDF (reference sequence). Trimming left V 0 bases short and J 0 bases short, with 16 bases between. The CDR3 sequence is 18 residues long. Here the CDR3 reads CATSRDAGRTASTDTQYF. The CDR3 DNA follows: TGTGCCACCAGCAGAGATGCTGGGAGGACAGCAAGCACAGATACGCAGTATTTT.

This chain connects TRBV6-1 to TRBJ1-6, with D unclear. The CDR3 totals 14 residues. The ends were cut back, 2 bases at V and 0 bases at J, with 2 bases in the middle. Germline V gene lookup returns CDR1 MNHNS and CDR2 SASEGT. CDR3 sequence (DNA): TGTGCCAGCAGTGAATCCTCCTATAATTCACCCCTCCACTTT. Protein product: CASSESSYNSPLHF.

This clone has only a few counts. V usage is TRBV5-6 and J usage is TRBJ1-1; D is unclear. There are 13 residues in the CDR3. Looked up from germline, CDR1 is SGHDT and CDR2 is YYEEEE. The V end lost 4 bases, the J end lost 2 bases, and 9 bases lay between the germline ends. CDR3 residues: CASSLEGNTEAFF. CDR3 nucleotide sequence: TGTGCCAGCAGCCTGGAAGGAAACACTGAAGCTTTCTTT.

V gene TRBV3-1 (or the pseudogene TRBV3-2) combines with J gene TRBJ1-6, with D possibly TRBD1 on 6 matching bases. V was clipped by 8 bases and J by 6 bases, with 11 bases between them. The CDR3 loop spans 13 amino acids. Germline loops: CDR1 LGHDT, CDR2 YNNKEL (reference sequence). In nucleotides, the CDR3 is TGTGCCAGCCGCCGGACAGCTAATTCACCCCTCCACTTT. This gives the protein CASRRTANSPLHF.

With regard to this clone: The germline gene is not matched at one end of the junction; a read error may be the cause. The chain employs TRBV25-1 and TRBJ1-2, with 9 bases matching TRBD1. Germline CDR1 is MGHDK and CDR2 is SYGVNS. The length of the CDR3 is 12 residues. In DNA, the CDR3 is TGTGCCAGCAGTGTCTTAGGACAGGGGAAGGCCTTC. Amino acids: CASSVLGQGKAF.

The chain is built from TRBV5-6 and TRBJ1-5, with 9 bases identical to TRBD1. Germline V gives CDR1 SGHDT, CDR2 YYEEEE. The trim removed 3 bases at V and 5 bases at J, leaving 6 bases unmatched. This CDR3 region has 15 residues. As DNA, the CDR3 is TGTGCCAGCAGCTCCGGGACAGGGTTCCATCAGCCCCAGCATTTT. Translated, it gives CASSSGTGFHQPQHF.

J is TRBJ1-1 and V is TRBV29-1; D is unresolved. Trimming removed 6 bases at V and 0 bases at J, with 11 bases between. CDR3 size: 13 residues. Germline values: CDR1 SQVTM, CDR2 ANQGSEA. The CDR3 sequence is CSVAANMNTEAFF. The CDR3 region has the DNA TGCAGCGTGGCAGCGAACATGAACACTGAAGCTTTCTTT.

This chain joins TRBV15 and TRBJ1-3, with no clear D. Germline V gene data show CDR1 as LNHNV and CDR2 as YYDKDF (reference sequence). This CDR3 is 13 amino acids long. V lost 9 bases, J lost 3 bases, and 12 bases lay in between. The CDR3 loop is CATEGSNGNTIYF. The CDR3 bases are TGTGCCACAGAGGGTTCCAATGGAAACACCATATATTTT.

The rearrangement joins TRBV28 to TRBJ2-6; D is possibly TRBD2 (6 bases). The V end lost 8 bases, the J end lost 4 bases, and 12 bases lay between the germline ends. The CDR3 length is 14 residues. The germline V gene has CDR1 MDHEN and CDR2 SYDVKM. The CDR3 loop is CASERGSGANVLTF. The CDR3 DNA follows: TGTGCCAGCGAACGGGGGTCCGGGGCCAACGTCCTGACTTTC.

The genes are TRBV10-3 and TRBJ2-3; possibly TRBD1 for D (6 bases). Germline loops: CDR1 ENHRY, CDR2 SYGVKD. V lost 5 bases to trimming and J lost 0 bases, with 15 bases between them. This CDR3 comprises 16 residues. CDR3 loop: CAISTGTKDSTDTQYF. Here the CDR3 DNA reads TGTGCCATCAGTACCGGGACAAAAGATAGCACAGATACGCAGTATTTT.

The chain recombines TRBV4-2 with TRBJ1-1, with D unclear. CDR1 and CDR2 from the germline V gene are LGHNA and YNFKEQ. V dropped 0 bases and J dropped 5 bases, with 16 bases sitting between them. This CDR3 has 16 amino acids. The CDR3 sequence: CASSQDQTGVKTEAFF. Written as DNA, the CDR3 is TGTGCCAGCAGCCAAGATCAGACGGGAGTAAAAACTGAAGCTTTCTTT.

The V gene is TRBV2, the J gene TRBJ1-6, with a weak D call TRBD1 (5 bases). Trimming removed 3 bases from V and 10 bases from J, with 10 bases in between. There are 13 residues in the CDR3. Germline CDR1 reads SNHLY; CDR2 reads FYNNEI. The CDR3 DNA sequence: TGTGCCAGCAGTGACAGGGTAGGATCACCCCTCCACTTT. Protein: CASSDRVGSPLHF.

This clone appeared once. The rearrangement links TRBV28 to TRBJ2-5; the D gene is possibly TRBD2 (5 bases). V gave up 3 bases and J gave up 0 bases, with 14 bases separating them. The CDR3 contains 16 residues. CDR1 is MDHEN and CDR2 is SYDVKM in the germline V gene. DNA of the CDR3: TGTGCCAGCAGTTTTAAAACTAGAGGGAACCAAGAGACCCAGTACTTC. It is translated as CASSFKTRGNQETQYF.

The CDR3 DNA sequence: TGTGCCAGCGCTTTTCCGGGACAGTCCTCGAGGGGCTACACCTTC. The encoded protein is CASAFPGQSSRGYTF. The chain has TRBV28 and TRBJ1-2; 7 nucleotides align to TRBD1. Germline V lookup: CDR1 MDHEN, CDR2 SYDVKM. This CDR3 has 15 amino acids. Trimming took 8 bases from V and 8 from J; bases not matched to a gene: 17.

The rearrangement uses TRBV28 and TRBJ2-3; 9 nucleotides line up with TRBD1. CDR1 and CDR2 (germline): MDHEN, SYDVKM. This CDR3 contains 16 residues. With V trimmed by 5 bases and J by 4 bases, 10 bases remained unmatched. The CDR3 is CASSSQGQGRPDTQYF. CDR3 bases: TGTGCCAGCAGTAGCCAGGGACAGGGAAGGCCAGATACGCAGTATTTT. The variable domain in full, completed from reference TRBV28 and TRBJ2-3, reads DVKVTQSSRYLVKRTGEKVFLECVQDMDHENMFWYRQDPGLGLRLIYFSYDVKMKEKGDIPEGYSVSREKKERFSLILESASTNQTSMYLCASSSQGQGRPDTQYFGPGTRLTVL.

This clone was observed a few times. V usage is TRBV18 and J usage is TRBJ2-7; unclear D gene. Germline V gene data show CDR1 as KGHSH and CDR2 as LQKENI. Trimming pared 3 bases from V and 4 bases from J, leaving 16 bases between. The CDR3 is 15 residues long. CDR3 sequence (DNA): TGTGCCAGCTCACCCACGGTTACCCTGGGGTACGAGCAGTACTTC. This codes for CASSPTVTLGYEQYF.

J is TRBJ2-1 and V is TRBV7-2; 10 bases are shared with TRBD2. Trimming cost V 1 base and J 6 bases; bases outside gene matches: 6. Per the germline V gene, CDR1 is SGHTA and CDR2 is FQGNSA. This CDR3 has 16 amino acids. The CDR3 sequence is CASSLVPAGGRNEQFF. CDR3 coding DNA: TGTGCCAGCAGCTTAGTACCAGCGGGGGGGCGCAATGAGCAGTTCTTC.

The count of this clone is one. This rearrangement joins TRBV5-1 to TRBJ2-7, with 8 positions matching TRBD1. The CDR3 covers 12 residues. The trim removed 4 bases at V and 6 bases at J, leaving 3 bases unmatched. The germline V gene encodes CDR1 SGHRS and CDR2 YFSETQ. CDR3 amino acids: CASSVTGVEQYF. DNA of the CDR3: TGCGCCAGCAGCGTGACAGGGGTCGAGCAGTACTTC.

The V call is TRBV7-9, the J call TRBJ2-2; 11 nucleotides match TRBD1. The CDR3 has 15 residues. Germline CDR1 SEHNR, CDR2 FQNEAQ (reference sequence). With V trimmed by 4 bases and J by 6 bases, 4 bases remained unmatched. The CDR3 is CASSWGTGGSGELFF. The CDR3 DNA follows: TGTGCCAGCAGCTGGGGGACAGGGGGTTCCGGGGAGCTGTTTTTT.

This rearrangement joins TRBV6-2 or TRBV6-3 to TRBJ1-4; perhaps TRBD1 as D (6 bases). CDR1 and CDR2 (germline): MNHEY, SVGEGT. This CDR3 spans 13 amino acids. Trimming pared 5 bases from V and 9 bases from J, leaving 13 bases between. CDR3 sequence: CASSDIDRKKLFF. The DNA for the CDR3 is TGTGCCAGCAGTGACATCGACAGGAAAAAACTGTTTTTT.

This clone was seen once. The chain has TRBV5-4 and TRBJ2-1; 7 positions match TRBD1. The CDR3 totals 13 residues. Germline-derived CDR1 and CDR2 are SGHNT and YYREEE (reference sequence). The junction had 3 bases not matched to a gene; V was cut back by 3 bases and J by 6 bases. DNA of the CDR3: TGTGCCAGCAGCTCAACAGGGGCCAATGAGCAGTTCTTC. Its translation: CASSSTGANEQFF.

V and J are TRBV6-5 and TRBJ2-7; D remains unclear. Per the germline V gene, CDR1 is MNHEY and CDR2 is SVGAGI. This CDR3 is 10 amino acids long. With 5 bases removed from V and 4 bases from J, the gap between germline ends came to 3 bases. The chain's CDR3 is CASSLYEQYF. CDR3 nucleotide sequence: TGTGCCAGCAGTCTTTACGAGCAGTACTTC.